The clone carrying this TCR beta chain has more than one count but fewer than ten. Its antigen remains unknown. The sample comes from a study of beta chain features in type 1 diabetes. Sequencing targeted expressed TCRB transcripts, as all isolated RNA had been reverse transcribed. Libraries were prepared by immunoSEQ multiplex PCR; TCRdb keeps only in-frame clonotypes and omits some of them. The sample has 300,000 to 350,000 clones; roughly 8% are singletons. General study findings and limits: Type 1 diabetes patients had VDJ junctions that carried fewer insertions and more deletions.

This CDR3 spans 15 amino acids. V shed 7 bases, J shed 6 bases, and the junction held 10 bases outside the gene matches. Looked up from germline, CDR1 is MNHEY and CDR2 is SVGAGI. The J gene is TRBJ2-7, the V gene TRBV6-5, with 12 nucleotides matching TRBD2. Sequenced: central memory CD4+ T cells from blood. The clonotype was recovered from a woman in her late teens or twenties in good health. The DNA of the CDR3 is TGTGCCAGCACCTACGCGGGACTAGCGGGTTCCGAGCAGTACTTC. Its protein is CASTYAGLAGSEQYF.